This T cell receptor (beta chain) was recorded in a study of blood T cell repertoires in COVID-19. Background on the study: From the United States, Italy and Spain came samples of acute and convalescent COVID-19.

Assay used: immunoSEQ multiplex PCR; TCRdb lists only in-frame clones, some missing. The top ten hold less than 2.5% of the sample, which has 200,000 to 250,000 clones, 84% seen once. Germline trimming cut 2 bases from V and 3 bases from J; bases unmatched to any gene: 0. The CDR3 contains 14 residues. Germline V gene sequence: CDR1 WSHSY, CDR2 SAAADI. Sequenced material: peripheral blood. This sequence joins TRBV10-2 and TRBJ2-1; 8 nucleotides align to TRBD2. The TCR was taken from an older woman with acute or convalescent COVID-19. CDR3 bases: TGCGCCAGCAGTGAGAGCGGGGGCTACAATGAGCAGTTCTTC. It specifies CASSESGGYNEQFF.